This record looks at one TCR beta chain sequence and its context. This sample is drawn from a study of shared clonotypes between healthy human individuals. The assay was immunoSEQ multiplex PCR, and TCRdb's table has in-frame clones only and misses some. The repertoire holds hundreds of thousands of clones, with around 97% as singletons. The junction had 5 bases not matched to a gene; V was cut back by 1 base and J by 5 bases. The CDR3 runs 14 residues. Germline V lookup: CDR1 SGHTA, CDR2 FQGNSA. The clonotype was recovered from a young woman in good health. The chain joins TRBV7-2 to TRBJ2-7; 7 bases agree with TRBD2. The specimen sequenced was naive CD4+ T cells sorted from blood. Subset: CD45RA+ positively selected. CDR3 region: CASSLVGGSDEQYF. CDR3 coding DNA: TGTGCCAGCAGCTTAGTCGGGGGGAGTGACGAGCAGTACTTC. The full variable domain, in which reference TRBV7-2 and TRBJ2-7 provide the parts outside the CDR3, is GAGVSQSPSNKVTEKGKDVELRCDPISGHTALYWYRQSLGQGLEFLIYFQGNSAPDKSGLPSDRFSAERTGGSVSTLTIQRTQQEDSAVYLCASSLVGGSDEQYFGPGTRLTVT.